The 25 T cell receptor beta chains below were found in one sample sequenced in a study of cytomegalovirus exposure and HLA in healthy donors. This PCR relied on a set of 60 Vbeta primers and 13 Jbeta primers. Generated by immunoSEQ multiplex PCR, the TCRdb table keeps only in-frame clones and is missing some. This table holds hundreds of thousands of clones, 70% to 85% found once. Sample: PBMCs. The receptors shown here come from an older woman in good health and CMV-seropositive.

This chain uses TRBV30 with TRBJ1-2, with no clear D. Deletions cut 0 bases from V and 7 bases from J, with 6 bases between. The germline CDR1 and CDR2 sequences are GTSNPN and SVGIG (reference sequence). This CDR3 contains 11 residues. CDR3 sequence (DNA): TGTGCCTGGAGTGTACTAGGTGGCTACACCTTC. This encodes CAWSVLGGYTF.

The chain links TRBV7-2 to TRBJ2-2; tentative D call: TRBD2 (7 bases). The germline gives CDR1 SGHTA, CDR2 FQGNSA. V lost 7 bases and J 0 bases, leaving 15 bases between the germline ends. This CDR3 has 16 residues. The CDR3 DNA reads TGTGCCAGCAATAAGGGCGGGGGCTCGAACACCGGGGAGCTGTTTTTT. It is translated as CASNKGGGSNTGELFF.

CDR3 in amino acids: CASSLAPWSYEQFF. The CDR3 DNA is TGTGCCAGCAGCTTAGCCCCTTGGAGTTATGAGCAGTTCTTC. The V gene is TRBV11-3, the J gene TRBJ2-1; D is undetermined. The CDR3 has 14 amino acids. CDR1 and CDR2 (germline): SGHNT, YENEEA. With 1 base removed from V and 8 bases from J, the gap between germline ends came to 12 bases. The complete variable domain, with remaining parts taken from reference TRBV11-3 and TRBJ2-1, reads EAGVVQSPRYKIIEKKQPVAFWCNPISGHNTLYWYLQNLGQGPELLIRYENEEAVDDSQLPKDRFSAERLKGVDSTLKIQPAELGDSAVYLCASSLAPWSYEQFFGPGTRLTVL.

This chain uses TRBV5-5 with TRBJ2-1; D ambiguous. This CDR3 is built from 13 residues. Looked up from germline, CDR1 is SGHKS and CDR2 is YYEKEE (reference sequence). Deletions cut 0 bases from V and 6 bases from J, with 7 bases between. The CDR3: CASSLAIVNEQFF. CDR3 coding DNA: TGTGCCAGCAGCTTGGCGATAGTCAATGAGCAGTTCTTC.

J is TRBJ2-5 and V is TRBV6-5; tentative D call: TRBD2 (5 bases). This CDR3 is built from 14 residues. The germline gives CDR1 MNHEY, CDR2 SVGAGI. Trimming took 5 bases from V and 5 from J, leaving 15 bases between them. CDR3 region: CASSGGPFPETQYF. CDR3 coding DNA: TGTGCCAGCAGTGGCGGGCCGTTCCCCGAGACCCAGTACTTC.

This clone has only one observation. This chain joins TRBV15 and TRBJ1-1; D unclear. V was clipped by 0 bases and J by 9 bases, with 8 bases between them. Germline V gene sequence: CDR1 LNHNV, CDR2 YYDKDF (reference sequence). The CDR3 is made up of 12 amino acids. CDR3 nucleotides: TGTGCCACCAGCAGAGATGGGCGAAAAGCTTTCTTT. Translation gives CATSRDGRKAFF. The variable domain in full, completed from reference TRBV15 and TRBJ1-1, reads DAMVIQNPRYQVTQFGKPVTLSCSQTLNHNVMYWYQQKSSQAPKLLFHYYDKDFNNEADTPDNFQSRRPNTSFCFLDIRSPGLGDTAMYLCATSRDGRKAFFGQGTRLTVV.

This sequence joins TRBV27 and TRBJ2-7; D might be TRBD1 (6 bases). Trimming removed 2 bases at V and 8 bases at J, with 16 bases between. CDR3 size: 14 residues. Germline values: CDR1 MNHEY, CDR2 SMNVEV (reference sequence). The CDR3, as DNA: TGTGCCAGCAGTTTAAACAGGGAACGTACGAAGCAGTACTTC. It encodes CASSLNRERTKQYF.

V usage is TRBV7-3 and J usage is TRBJ1-2, with TRBD1 identical over 8 bases. This CDR3 has 14 residues. Germline CDR1 is SGHTA and CDR2 is FQGTGA. After removal of 2 bases from V and 4 bases from J, the junction contained 3 bases not matched to a gene. CDR3 sequence: CASSLDRGSYGYTF. CDR3 nucleotide sequence: TGTGCCAGCAGCTTAGACAGGGGAAGCTATGGCTACACCTTC.

CDR3 in DNA: TGCGCCAGCAGCTTGAGACAGCTCTCTGGGGCCAACGTCCTGACTTTC. Its translation: CASSLRQLSGANVLTF. The chain links TRBV5-1 to TRBJ2-6; a possible D gene is TRBD1 (5 bases). Germline lookup yields CDR1 SGHRS and CDR2 YFSETQ. This CDR3 has 16 residues. Trimming removed 1 base from V and 0 bases from J, with 8 bases in between.

The chain employs TRBV7-3 and TRBJ1-1, with D possibly being TRBD1 (6 bases). The CDR3 runs 14 residues. CDR1 and CDR2 from the germline V gene are SGHTA and FQGTGA. Trimming took off 3 bases at V and 3 bases at J, with 11 bases between the two ends. CDR3 nucleotides: TGTGCCAGCAGCTTCAGGGGAAGGGACACTGAAGCTTTCTTT. It is translated as CASSFRGRDTEAFF.

The chain uses TRBV6-5 and TRBJ1-1; 7 bases agree with TRBD1. Germline V gives CDR1 MNHEY, CDR2 SVGAGI. The length of the CDR3 is 13 residues. Germline trimming cut 8 bases from V and 0 bases from J; bases unmatched to any gene: 3. This CDR3 is CASYRGLNTEAFF. DNA of the CDR3: TGTGCCAGCTACAGGGGATTGAACACTGAAGCTTTCTTT.

V is TRBV2 and J is TRBJ1-1; 7 bases are a match to TRBD1. This CDR3 is built from 11 residues. CDR1 is SNHLY, CDR2 FYNNEI, per germline. J was trimmed by 10 bases and V by 6 bases; bases with no gene match: 5. CDR3 sequence (DNA): TGTGCCAGCAGCAACAGGGGTACAGCTTTCTTT. Translated: CASSNRGTAFF.

This chain joins TRBV9 and TRBJ1-2; 10 bases are a match to TRBD1. V shed 3 bases and J 8 bases; nucleotides not matched to a gene: 13. The CDR3 has 16 amino acids. CDR1 is SGDLS, CDR2 YYNGEE, per germline. In DNA form, the CDR3 reads TGTGCCAGCAGCGACCTCCGGACAGGGGGAGTGGGCGGCTACACCTTC. It translates to CASSDLRTGGVGGYTF.

This clone was recorded a few times. The chain has TRBV10-3 and TRBJ2-7; a possible D gene is TRBD2 (6 bases). Trimming shortened V by 4 bases and J by 3 bases, and 19 bases separated the two germline ends. Germline CDR1 ENHRY, CDR2 SYGVKD. The CDR3 runs to 16 residues. CDR3 sequence: CAISVSAARGVYEQYF. In DNA, the CDR3 is TGTGCCATCAGTGTCAGTGCGGCGCGGGGAGTCTACGAGCAGTACTTC.

In DNA form, the CDR3 reads TGTGCCAGCAGCGTAGCTCAGGGACTTGGGCACGAGCAGTACTTC. Its translation: CASSVAQGLGHEQYF. This rearrangement joins TRBV9 to TRBJ2-7; TRBD2 is a possible D gene (6 bases). The length of the CDR3 is 15 residues. Germline lookup yields CDR1 SGDLS and CDR2 YYNGEE. The V end lost 0 bases, the J end lost 5 bases, and 15 bases lay between the germline ends.

The table lists this clone with a count of one. The chain is built from TRBV2 and TRBJ1-6, with D unresolved. The CDR3 totals 15 residues. CDR1 is SNHLY, CDR2 FYNNEI, per germline. Trimming shortened V by 2 bases and J by 11 bases, and 16 bases separated the two germline ends. The CDR3: CASSEYDTSVTPLHF. CDR3 coding DNA: TGTGCCAGCAGTGAATATGATACCAGCGTGACACCCCTCCACTTT.

The rearrangement uses TRBV7-7 and TRBJ2-2, with D maybe TRBD2 (7 bases). Germline values: CDR1 SSHAT, CDR2 FNYEAQ (reference sequence). V was pared by 6 bases and J by 2 bases, with 10 bases between. The CDR3 has 14 amino acids. CDR3 in amino acids: CASSRGANTGELFF. In DNA form, the CDR3 reads TGTGCCAGCAGTCGGGGGGCAAACACCGGGGAGCTGTTTTTT.

This clone was seen once. The genes are TRBV2 and TRBJ2-3, with TRBD2 matching over 12 bases. V gave up 5 bases and J gave up 3 bases; unmatched junction bases: 3. The length of the CDR3 is 15 residues. Germline lookup yields CDR1 SNHLY and CDR2 FYNNEI. The DNA of the CDR3 is TGTGCCAGCAGTCAAGGACTAGCGGGAACAGATACGCAGTATTTT. Amino acid sequence: CASSQGLAGTDTQYF.

The V call is TRBV6-5, the J call TRBJ2-5, with 7 bases fitting TRBD2. The V segment lost 2 bases and the J segment 5 bases; nucleotides outside the gene matches: 2. Germline-derived CDR1 and CDR2 are MNHEY and SVGAGI. The CDR3 covers 13 residues. CDR3 sequence: CASSYPGGETQYF. The CDR3 region has the DNA TGTGCCAGCAGTTACCCCGGGGGGGAGACCCAGTACTTC.

The chain has TRBV2 and TRBJ2-7; D is ambiguous. The CDR3 length is 14 residues. Germline-derived CDR1 and CDR2 are SNHLY and FYNNEI. V lost 4 bases to trimming and J lost 5 bases, with 15 bases between them. The CDR3: CASSGSSREDEQYF. CDR3 DNA sequence: TGTGCCAGCAGTGGGAGTTCCCGAGAAGACGAGCAGTACTTC.

The chain recombines TRBV30 with TRBJ1-6, with TRBD1 as a possible D gene (5 bases). Per germline, CDR1 GTSNPN and CDR2 SVGIG (reference sequence). The CDR3 sequence is 13 residues long. The ends were cut back, 0 bases at V and 8 bases at J, with 8 bases in the middle. Here the CDR3 DNA reads TGTGCCTGGAGTGTGGACAATGATTCACCCCTCCACTTT. Amino acid sequence: CAWSVDNDSPLHF.

The gene calls are TRBV28 and TRBJ2-7; the match to TRBD1 covers 7 bases. V shed 3 bases and J 5 bases; nucleotides not matched to a gene: 16. Per germline, CDR1 MDHEN and CDR2 SYDVKM. The CDR3 is made up of 17 amino acids. CDR3 sequence reads: CASSLSFRQGLRDEQYF. In DNA, the CDR3 is TGTGCCAGCAGTTTGTCGTTCCGACAGGGCCTTCGGGACGAGCAGTACTTC.

This rearrangement joins TRBV11-2 to TRBJ2-1; weak D call: TRBD2 (6 bases). The CDR3 length is 15 residues. The V gene's germline CDR1 is SGHAT and CDR2 FQNNGV. V was pared by 5 bases and J by 4 bases, with 15 bases between. The DNA of the CDR3 is TGTGCCAGCAGCCCAAGCCGGGGGACGTACAATGAGCAGTTCTTC. Encoded protein: CASSPSRGTYNEQFF.

This clone was counted only a few times. V and J are TRBV25-1 and TRBJ1-2; D gene ambiguous. This CDR3 is 13 amino acids long. Looked up from germline, CDR1 is MGHDK and CDR2 is SYGVNS. Trimming stripped 1 base from V and 6 bases from J, with 9 bases between. For the CDR3, the DNA is TGTGCCAGCAGTGAATTTCACTCGGATGGCTACACCTTC. It specifies CASSEFHSDGYTF.

This chain uses TRBV7-8 with TRBJ2-5; the D gene is possibly TRBD2 (5 bases). CDR1 and CDR2 from the germline V gene are SGHVS and FQNEAQ. The V and J ends lost 1 base and 3 bases respectively, with 9 bases between them. CDR3 length: 14 residues. CDR3 sequence reads: CASSLVEVKETQYF. The CDR3 coding sequence is TGTGCCAGCAGCTTAGTGGAGGTTAAAGAGACCCAGTACTTC. Based on the CDR3 plus reference TRBV7-8 and TRBJ2-5, the full variable domain is GAGVSQSPRYKVAKRGQDVALRCDPISGHVSLFWYQQALGQGPEFLTYFQNEAQLDKSGLPSDRFFAERPEGSVSTLKIQRTQQEDSAVYLCASSLVEVKETQYFGPGTRLLVL.